This section outlines one T cell receptor beta chain sequence together with its context. This entry is derived from a study of Graves' ophthalmopathy and Graves' hyperthyroidism. Investigators amplified TCR beta CDR3 regions from RNA transcripts. HTBI primers primed a first-round RT-PCR, and a second-round multiplex PCR followed. TCRdb independently ran MiXCR on the multiplex PCR reads; one entry per CDR3 protein. The sample lists 900,000 to 1,200,000 distinct CDR3 sequences, less than 45% seen once, with more than 9.5% in the top ten. Ages of hyperthyroidism patients ran from 18 to 65, and their diagnoses were new, under 2 months' duration. No donor had other autoimmune disease, uncontrolled infection, pregnancy or lactation. Looked up from germline, CDR1 is SQVTM and CDR2 is ANQGSEA. The V and J ends lost 2 bases and 7 bases respectively, with 21 bases between them. The CDR3 contains 16 residues.

The specimen sequenced was peripheral blood or thyroid tissue (not recorded which). The V and J genes are TRBV29-1 and TRBJ2-1; possible D gene TRBD2, 5 bases. The clonotype originates from an adult man with Graves' hyperthyroidism. Written as DNA, the CDR3 is TGCAGCGTTGAAAGTGGGTGGGCTAGCAGGAGGAATGAGCAGTTCTTC. Translating it yields CSVESGWASRRNEQFF.